This T cell receptor beta chain was captured by sequencing in a study of blood T cell repertoires in COVID-19. Measured with immunoSEQ multiplex PCR; TCRdb has only the in-frame clones, and not every one. Of over 200,000 clones listed, 88% are singletons. The sequenced sample consisted of peripheral blood. The sequence derives from a human donor in a cohort sampled during active COVID-19.

This chain's CDR3 is CASSLRDRNSPLHF. The CDR3 nucleotides are TGTGCCAGCAGCCTACGGGACAGGAATTCACCCCTCCACTTT. The chain employs TRBV5-6 and TRBJ1-6, with 8 bases that match TRBD1. In germline, CDR1 is SGHDT, CDR2 YYEEEE. This CDR3 is built from 14 residues. The V gene end was trimmed by 4 bases and the J gene end by 7 bases; junction bases not matched to a gene: 4.